This TCR beta chain emerged from a study of identical twins. Study results and limitations: For zero-insertion analyses, partial confounding could come from invariant MAIT and iNKT cells. Modeled out-of-frame TCR alpha sharing in monozygotic twins fell below observed levels.

Remarks on this clonotype: Its target is not known.

A universal primer site came from template switching; cDNA carried unique molecular identifiers. TCRdb redid the calling of the 5' RACE reads with MiXCR, one entry per CDR3 protein. The table includes roughly 1,500,000 distinct CDR3 sequences, more than 30% detected once. This CDR3 comprises 17 residues. Losses at the gene ends were 6 bases for V and 2 bases for J; bases not matched to a gene: 15. CDR1 is SGHRS and CDR2 is YFSETQ in the germline V gene. The sample taken for sequencing was cord blood. This chain links TRBV5-1 with TRBJ2-7; 9 bases are a match to TRBD2. This TCR derives from a newborn girl in good health. In DNA, the CDR3 is TGCGCCAGCAACTTAGCCGGGACTAGCCTCGCAACCTACGAGCAGTACTTC. Its protein product is CASNLAGTSLATYEQYF.